This T cell receptor (beta chain) was recovered during a study of ipilimumab plus nivolumab after autologous stem cell transplantation. Across the whole study: The myeloma group: high-risk transplant-naive, or relapse within 3 years after first autologous transplant.

This clone was observed once. Its antigen is undetermined. Study conclusions and caveats: Authors suggest TCR repertoire, Treg phenotype and gut microbiota support further study.

Generated by immunoSEQ multiplex PCR, the TCRdb table keeps only in-frame clones and is missing some. Among 43,000 or so clones listed, about 88% were seen once. CDR1 is GTSNPN and CDR2 is SVGIG in the germline V gene (reference sequence). J was trimmed by 5 bases and V by 2 bases; bases with no gene match: 6. The CDR3 totals 14 residues. This TCR was sampled from a male donor with multiple myeloma. V and J are TRBV30 and TRBJ2-5; 9 nucleotides align to TRBD2. Material: PBMCs, obtained in a trial of ipilimumab plus nivolumab as post-transplant consolidation. The DNA of the CDR3 is TGTGCCTGGAGTTTCGCGGGGGGGCCTGAGACCCAGTACTTC. Its protein product is CAWSFAGGPETQYF.